This entry is about one T cell receptor (beta chain). The record originates from a study of blood T cell repertoires in COVID-19. Study background: The samples span acute and convalescent COVID-19 from the United States, Italy and Spain.

V lost 5 bases, J lost 2 bases, and 2 bases stayed unmatched. The CDR3 is 13 residues long. Germline V CDR1 and CDR2: SNHLY, FYNNEI. In the original workflow: Reference gene primers were amplified, and this amplification served to estimate nucleated cell counts. The protocol was immunoSEQ multiplex PCR, while the TCRdb copy is restricted to in-frame clones and leaves out a portion. V and J calls and clone size are copied from that table; D and trimming were computed from the DNA. The repertoire holds fewer than 200,000 clones, with about four fifths as singletons. This clonotype was obtained from a man aged 35 to 55 who had recovered from COVID-19. The sequenced sample was peripheral blood. V and J are TRBV2 and TRBJ2-5, with 7 bases identical to TRBD1. The CDR3 reads CASSRGQQETQYF. The CDR3 region has the DNA TGTGCCAGCAGTCGGGGACAGCAAGAGACCCAGTACTTC.